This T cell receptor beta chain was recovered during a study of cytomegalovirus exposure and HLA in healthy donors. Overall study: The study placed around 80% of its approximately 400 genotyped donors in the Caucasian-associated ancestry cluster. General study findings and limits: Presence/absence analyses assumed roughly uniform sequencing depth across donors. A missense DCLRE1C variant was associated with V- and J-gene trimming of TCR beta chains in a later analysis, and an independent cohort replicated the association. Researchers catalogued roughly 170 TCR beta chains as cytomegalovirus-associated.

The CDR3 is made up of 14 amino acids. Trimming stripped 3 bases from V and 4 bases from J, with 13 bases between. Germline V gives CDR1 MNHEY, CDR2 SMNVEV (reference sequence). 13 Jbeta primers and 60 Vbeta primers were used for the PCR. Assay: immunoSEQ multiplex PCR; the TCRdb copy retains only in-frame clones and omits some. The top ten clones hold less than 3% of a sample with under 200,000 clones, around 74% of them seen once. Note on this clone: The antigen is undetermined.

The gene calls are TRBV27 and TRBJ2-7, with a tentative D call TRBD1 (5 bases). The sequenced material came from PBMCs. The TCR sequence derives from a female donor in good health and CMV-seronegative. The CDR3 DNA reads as TGTGCCAGCAGTTTCCGACCCAGGGCTTACGAGCAGTACTTC. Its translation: CASSFRPRAYEQYF.